The sequence of this T cell receptor beta chain was determined in a study of T cells in Graves' hyperthyroidism and ophthalmopathy. Study-wide findings and caveats: Stable hyperthyroidism and ophthalmopathy were separated using 13 V-J signatures. Blood held most thyroid clonotypes expanded above 0.001 frequency.

RNA transcripts served as the template for amplifying TCR beta CDR3 regions. First-round RT-PCR of the TCR CDR3 relied on the HTBI primer set. TCRdb redid the calling of the multiplex PCR reads with MiXCR, one entry per CDR3 protein. The sample consists of approximately 610,000 distinct CDR3 sequences, approximately 15% of them appearing once. CDR3 length: 14 amino acids. The J segment lost 7 bases and the V segment lost 3 bases, leaving 8 bases of the junction unmatched. The sample holds a few counts of this clonotype. Its specificity is unknown. Uncontrolled infection, other autoimmune disease, pregnancy and lactation each barred patients from inclusion.

Sequenced: blood. The rearrangement uses TRBV12-3 or TRBV12-4 and TRBJ2-7; 8 positions match TRBD1. The TCR comes from a woman aged 35 to 49 with Graves' ophthalmopathy. CDR3 sequence reads: CASSFSDRENEQYF. The CDR3 DNA sequence: TGTGCCAGCAGTTTCTCGGACAGGGAGAATGAGCAGTACTTC.